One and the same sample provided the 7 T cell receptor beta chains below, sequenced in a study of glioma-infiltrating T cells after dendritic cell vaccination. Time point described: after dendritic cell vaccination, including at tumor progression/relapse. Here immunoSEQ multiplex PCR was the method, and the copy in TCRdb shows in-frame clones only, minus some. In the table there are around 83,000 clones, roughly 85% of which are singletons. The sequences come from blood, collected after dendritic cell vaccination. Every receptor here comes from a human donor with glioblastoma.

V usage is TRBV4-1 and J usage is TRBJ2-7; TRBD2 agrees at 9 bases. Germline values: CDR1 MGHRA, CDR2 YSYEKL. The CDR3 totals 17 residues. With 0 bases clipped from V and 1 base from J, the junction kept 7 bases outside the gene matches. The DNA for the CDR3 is TGCGCCAGCAGCCAAGAAACCCTAGCGGGAAGATCCTACGAGCAGTACTTC. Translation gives CASSQETLAGRSYEQYF.

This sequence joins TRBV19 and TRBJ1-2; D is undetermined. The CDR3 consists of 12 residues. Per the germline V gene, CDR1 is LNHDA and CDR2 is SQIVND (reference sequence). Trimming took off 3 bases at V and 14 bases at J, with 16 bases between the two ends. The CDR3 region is CASSIRGAGLTF. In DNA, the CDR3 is TGTGCCAGTAGTATTAGAGGTGCTGGCCTAACCTTC.

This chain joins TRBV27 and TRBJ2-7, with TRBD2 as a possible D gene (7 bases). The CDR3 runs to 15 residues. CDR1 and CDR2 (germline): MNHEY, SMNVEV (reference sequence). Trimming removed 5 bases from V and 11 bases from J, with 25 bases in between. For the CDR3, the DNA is TGTGCCAGCAGTCGCACCCCCCTTTCCCGGGGGGCGGAGTACTTC. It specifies CASSRTPLSRGAEYF.

CDR3 region: CASRFLTGYYNYGYTF. CDR3 DNA sequence: TGCGCCAGCAGATTTCTGACAGGCTACTATAACTATGGCTACACCTTC. The genes are TRBV10-2 and TRBJ1-2; perhaps TRBD1 as D (6 bases). Trimming removed 6 bases at V and 1 base at J, with 18 bases between. Germline V gene lookup returns CDR1 WSHSY and CDR2 SAAADI. The CDR3 contains 16 residues.

The DNA of the CDR3 is TGTGCCAGCAGTCGGACTAGCTTCTACGAGCAGTACTTC. As protein: CASSRTSFYEQYF. The V gene is TRBV6-5, the J gene TRBJ2-7, with TRBD2 matching 8 bases. The CDR3 sequence is 13 residues long. V dropped 5 bases and J dropped 3; count of bases not matched to a gene: 3. Germline V lookup: CDR1 MNHEY, CDR2 SVGAGI.

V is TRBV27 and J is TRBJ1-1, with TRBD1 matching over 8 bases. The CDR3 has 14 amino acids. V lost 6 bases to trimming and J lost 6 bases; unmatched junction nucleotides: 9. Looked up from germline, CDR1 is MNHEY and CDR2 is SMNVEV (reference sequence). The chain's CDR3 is CASRAGGSWSEAFF. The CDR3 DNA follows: TGTGCCAGCAGGGCAGGGGGCTCGTGGTCTGAAGCTTTCTTT.

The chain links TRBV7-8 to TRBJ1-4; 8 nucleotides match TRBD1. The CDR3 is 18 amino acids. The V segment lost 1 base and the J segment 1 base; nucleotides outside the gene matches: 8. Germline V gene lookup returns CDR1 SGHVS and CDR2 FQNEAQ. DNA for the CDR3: TGTGCCAGCAGCTTAGTTATATTAACAGGGGGAACTAATGAAAAACTGTTTTTT. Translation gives CASSLVILTGGTNEKLFF.